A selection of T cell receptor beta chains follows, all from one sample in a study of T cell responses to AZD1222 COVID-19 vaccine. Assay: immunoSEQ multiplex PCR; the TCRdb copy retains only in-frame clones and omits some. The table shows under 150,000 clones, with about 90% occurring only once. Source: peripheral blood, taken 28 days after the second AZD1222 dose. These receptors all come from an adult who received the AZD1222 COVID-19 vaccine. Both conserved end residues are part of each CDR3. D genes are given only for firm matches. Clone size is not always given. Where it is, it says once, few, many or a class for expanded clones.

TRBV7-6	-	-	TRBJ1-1	CASSPWGGADTEAFF
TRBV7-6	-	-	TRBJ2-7	CASSLEWGAYEQYF
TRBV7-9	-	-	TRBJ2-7	CASSPNPSYEQYF
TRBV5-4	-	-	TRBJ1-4	CASSLSGEKLFF
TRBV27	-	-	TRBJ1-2	CASSFGTDYGYTF
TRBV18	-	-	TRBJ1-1	CASSPARGVTEAFF
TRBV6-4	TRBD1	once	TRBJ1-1	CATSQGAGFSEAFF
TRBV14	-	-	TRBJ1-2	CASSGDVTAYTF
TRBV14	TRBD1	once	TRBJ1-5	CASNTGVGQPQHF
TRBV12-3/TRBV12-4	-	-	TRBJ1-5	CASSLSGGQPQHF
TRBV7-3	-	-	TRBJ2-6	CASSLGGAGSGANVLTF
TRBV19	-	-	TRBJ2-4	CASSIGVLAKNIQYF
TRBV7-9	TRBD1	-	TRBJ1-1	CASSQDRVALNTEAFF
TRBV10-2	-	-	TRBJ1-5	CASRADGSNQPQHF
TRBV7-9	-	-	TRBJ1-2	CASSLSWGQYGYTF
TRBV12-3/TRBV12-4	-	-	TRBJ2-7	CASSLTASNEQYF
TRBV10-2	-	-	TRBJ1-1	CASSESTRAGWTEAFF
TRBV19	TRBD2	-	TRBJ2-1	CASTDSGSLYNEQFF
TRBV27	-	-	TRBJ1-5	CASSAYSGTGGMTQHF
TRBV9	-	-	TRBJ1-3	CASSVGGASGNTIYF
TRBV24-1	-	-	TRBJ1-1	CATKGGNTEAFF
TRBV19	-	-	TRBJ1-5	CASSLRRERSQPQHF
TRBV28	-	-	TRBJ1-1	CASSFSPRVHNTEAFF
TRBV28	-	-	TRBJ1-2	CASSLPRRTYGYTF
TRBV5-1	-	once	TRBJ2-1	CASSAGALGEGEQFF
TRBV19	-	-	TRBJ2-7	CASSIARTYEQYF
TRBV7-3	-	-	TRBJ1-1	CASSLGEGPAFF
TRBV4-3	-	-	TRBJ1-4	CASSQMGYPPRELFF
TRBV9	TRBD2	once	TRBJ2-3	CASSVSSGRARGTDTQYF
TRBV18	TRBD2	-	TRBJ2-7	CASSPTSGRVPEQYF
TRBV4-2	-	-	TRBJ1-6	CASSPKGDSPLHF
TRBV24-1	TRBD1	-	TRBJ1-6	CATSDPGQGDNSPLHF
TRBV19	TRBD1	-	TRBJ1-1	CASSLLTGRNTEAFF
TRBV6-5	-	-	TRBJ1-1	CASSYLRGNTEAFF
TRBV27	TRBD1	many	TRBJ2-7	CASSSPGQGEKEQYF
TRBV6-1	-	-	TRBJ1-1	CASSENRMNTEAFF
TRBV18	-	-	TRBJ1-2	CASSQSYGYTF
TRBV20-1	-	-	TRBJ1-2	CSASKTGSGGGYTF
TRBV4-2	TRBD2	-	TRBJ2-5	CASSQEVGGAVETQYF
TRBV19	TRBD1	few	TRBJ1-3	CASSIGTRGFSGNTIYF
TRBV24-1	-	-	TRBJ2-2	CATSEFTGELFF
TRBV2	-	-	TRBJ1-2	CASSDTGSPYGYTF
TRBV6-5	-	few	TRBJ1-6	CASGIGVAYNSPLHF
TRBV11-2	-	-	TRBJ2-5	CASSLDRGETQYF
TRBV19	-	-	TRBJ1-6	CASSIVGINSPLHF
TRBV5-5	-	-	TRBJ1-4	CASQGPGATNEKLFF
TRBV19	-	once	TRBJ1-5	CASQRAGERNQPQHF
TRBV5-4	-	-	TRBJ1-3	CASSLASVSGNTIYF
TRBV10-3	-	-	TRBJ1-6	CAISVGQYNSPLHF
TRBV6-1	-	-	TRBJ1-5	CASSEGLNQPQHF